Listed below are T cell receptor beta chains from one sample, sequenced in a study of blood T cell repertoires in COVID-19. The data were produced by immunoSEQ multiplex PCR, yet TCRdb's version contains in-frame clones alone and is incomplete. The sample shows tens of thousands of clones, around 88% of them seen only once. Material for sequencing was peripheral blood. These receptors came from a man in his fifties or sixties with acute or convalescent COVID-19. Each CDR3 is given with its conserved first and last residue. A D gene is named only where the DNA matches it firmly. The size field is filled for only some rows; it gives once, few, many or a size class.

V	J	size	D	DNA	CDR3
TRBV12-2	TRBJ2-2	.	.	TGTGCAAGTCGCCCAACCGACAGGGGTGGGAACACCGGGGAGCTGTTTTTT	CASRPTDRGGNTGELFF
TRBV29-1	TRBJ2-1	.	TRBD1	TGCAGCGTTGTAACAGGGGGCTCCTACAATGAGCAGTTCTTC	CSVVTGGSYNEQFF
TRBV18	TRBJ2-2	once	TRBD1	TGTGCCAGCTCACCATCACTCGGACAGGGGGCCAACACCGGGGAGCTGTTTTTT	CASSPSLGQGANTGELFF
TRBV6-2/TRBV6-3	TRBJ2-1	.	.	TGTGCCAGCAGCCCTTCTGGGGGGGCCTTTAGTGAGCAGTTCTTC	CASSPSGGAFSEQFF
TRBV2	TRBJ1-4	.	TRBD1	TGTGCCAGCAGGCCGGGGGACAGGTCTGAAAAACTGTTTTTT	CASRPGDRSEKLFF
TRBV28	TRBJ2-4	.	TRBD2	TGTGCCAGCAGTTTATTGCCTAGCGGGGGTGGCATTCAGTACTTC	CASSLLPSGGGIQYF
TRBV2	TRBJ1-2	once	.	TGTGCCAGCAGTTATAAGACAGGAGGCTATGGCTACACCTTC	CASSYKTGGYGYTF
TRBV12-3/TRBV12-4	TRBJ1-5	.	.	TGTGCCAGCAGTTTGGGCGTTCAGCCCCAGCATTTT	CASSLGVQPQHF
TRBV14	TRBJ1-6	.	TRBD1	TGTGCCAGCAGCCAGGCGGGACAGGGGGCGCGATCACCCCTCCACTTT	CASSQAGQGARSPLHF
TRBV5-4	TRBJ2-7	.	.	TGTGCCAGCAGCTTGGGGGGGCCTCCCTACGAGCAGTACTTC	CASSLGGPPYEQYF
TRBV3-1/TRBV3-2	TRBJ1-2	.	.	TGTGCCAGCAGCCAAGTTCTCAGCTATGGCTACACCTTC	CASSQVLSYGYTF
TRBV9	TRBJ2-1	once	.	TGTGCCAGCAGCGTAGAACAGGGCTACTACAATGAGCAGTTCTTC	CASSVEQGYYNEQFF
TRBV7-9	TRBJ1-1	.	.	TGTGCCAGCAGCTTGTCGATAGTAGCTTTCTTT	CASSLSIVAFF
TRBV3-1/TRBV3-2	TRBJ2-7	.	TRBD2	TGTGCCAGCAGCTTGACTAGCGGGACGGAAGAGCAGTACTTC	CASSLTSGTEEQYF
TRBV25-1	TRBJ1-1	.	.	TGTGCCAGCAGTGAAACGAAGACAGCCCTCATGAACACTGAAGCTTTCTTT	CASSETKTALMNTEAFF
TRBV6-5	TRBJ1-3	.	TRBD1	TGTGCCAGAGGGACAGGCGGAAACACCATATATTTT	CARGTGGNTIYF
TRBV5-4	TRBJ2-7	.	.	TGTGCCAGCAGCTTGGATACTAGCTCAGAGTACTTC	CASSLDTSSEYF
TRBV5-5	TRBJ1-5	.	.	TGTGCCAGCAGCTGGGGAGATCAGCCCCAGCATTTT	CASSWGDQPQHF
TRBV27	TRBJ1-2	.	TRBD1	TGTGCCAGCAGTTTCACAGGGGGCGGTGGCTACACCTTC	CASSFTGGGGYTF
TRBV14	TRBJ2-7	.	TRBD1	TGTGCCAGCTCCCACATCGACCAGGGGGTCATCGACGAGCAGTACTTC	CASSHIDQGVIDEQYF
TRBV9	TRBJ1-1	.	.	TGTGCCAGCAGCCCCCAGTCACAGTCGAACACTGAAGCTTTCTTT	CASSPQSQSNTEAFF